The 27 T cell receptor beta chains listed next were all sequenced from one sample in a study of T cells after yellow fever vaccination. TCRdb reprocessed the 5' RACE reads via MiXCR and lists one record per CDR3 protein. The data contain 200,000 to 250,000 distinct CDR3 sequences, 3.2% of them singletons. The source material was CD4+ T cells sorted from PBMCs, sampled 10 days after the yellow fever booster vaccination. The receptors stem from a man younger than 35 who received the YFV17D yellow fever vaccine.

The chain links TRBV7-2 to TRBJ1-5; the D is unclear. This CDR3 has 13 residues. Looked up from germline, CDR1 is SGHTA and CDR2 is FQGNSA. V dropped 5 bases and J dropped 4 bases, with 9 bases sitting between them. CDR3 region: CASSGRANQPQHF. The CDR3 DNA reads TGTGCCAGCAGCGGGCGTGCGAATCAGCCCCAGCATTTT.

The CDR3 nucleotides are TGTGCCAGCAGCTTGACAGGGATGTATTCACCCCTCCACTTT. As protein: CASSLTGMYSPLHF. The rearrangement uses TRBV5-5 and TRBJ1-6; possible D gene TRBD1, 6 bases. This CDR3 region has 14 residues. The V and J ends lost 1 base and 8 bases respectively, with 10 bases between them. Per the germline V gene, CDR1 is SGHKS and CDR2 is YYEKEE (reference sequence).

This clonotype has a count of ten or more. The chain carries TRBV5-1 and TRBJ1-1; D gene uncertain. The CDR3 is 13 amino acids. The germline V gene has CDR1 SGHRS and CDR2 YFSETQ. V dropped 6 bases and J dropped 0 bases, with 9 bases sitting between them. The CDR3 DNA sequence: TGCGCCAGCAATAAGGGCCTGAACACTGAAGCTTTCTTT. Residues: CASNKGLNTEAFF. Filled out from reference TRBV5-1 and TRBJ1-1, the complete variable domain reads KAGVTQTPRYLIKTRGQQVTLSCSPISGHRSVSWYQQTPGQGLQFLFEYFSETQRNKGNFPGRFSGRQFSNSRSEMNVSTLELGDSALYLCASNKGLNTEAFFGQGTRLTVV.

The chain carries TRBV20-1 and TRBJ2-7, with 8 bases matching TRBD1. The CDR3 has 13 residues. J was trimmed by 2 bases and V by 6 bases; bases with no gene match: 6. Per germline, CDR1 DFQATT and CDR2 SNEGSKA (reference sequence). The chain's CDR3 is CSAVDRATYEQYV. CDR3 bases: TGCAGTGCCGTGGACAGGGCCACCTACGAGCAGTACGTC.

Ten or more counts support this clonotype. The chain carries TRBV7-2 and TRBJ2-5, with 9 bases lining up with TRBD1. The CDR3 spans 14 residues. Losses at the gene ends were 7 bases for V and 5 bases for J; bases not matched to a gene: 8. Germline CDR1 reads SGHTA; CDR2 reads FQGNSA. The CDR3 protein is CASTIQGAGETQYF. CDR3 coding DNA: TGTGCCAGCACCATACAGGGGGCTGGTGAGACCCAGTACTTC.

This clonotype was counted ten times or more. The J gene is TRBJ1-1, the V gene TRBV12-3 or TRBV12-4; the match to TRBD1 covers 9 bases. Trimming cost V 5 bases and J 3 bases; bases outside gene matches: 1. CDR3 length: 13 residues. CDR3 residues: CASSRTGDTEAFF. CDR3 bases: TGTGCCAGCAGTCGGACAGGGGACACTGAAGCTTTCTTT.

V is TRBV7-8 and J is TRBJ2-7, with 8 positions matching TRBD1. The CDR3 is made up of 17 amino acids. With 4 bases clipped from V and 4 bases from J, the junction kept 15 bases outside the gene matches. Looked up from germline, CDR1 is SGHVS and CDR2 is FQNEAQ. CDR3 region: CASSSIPGQAIKYEQYV. The CDR3 DNA follows: TGTGCCAGCAGCTCCATCCCGGGACAGGCGATTAAATACGAGCAGTACGTC.

This clonotype was picked up a small number of times. The chain carries TRBV7-4 and TRBJ2-7; D not certain. The CDR3 has 10 amino acids. Germline lookup yields CDR1 SGHVT and CDR2 SQSDAQ. The ends were cut back, 0 bases at V and 9 bases at J, with 3 bases in the middle. CDR3: CASSLAGQYV. The CDR3 DNA sequence: TGTGCCAGCAGCTTAGCTGGGCAGTACGTC.

This clonotype was seen many times. This chain uses TRBV28 with TRBJ1-1; 7 bases align to TRBD1. V was pared by 5 bases and J by 0 bases, with 6 bases of the junction left unmatched. CDR1 is MDHEN and CDR2 is SYDVKM in the germline V gene. The CDR3 sequence is 15 residues long. As DNA, the CDR3 is TGTGCCAGCAGTCCCCCCGGGACAGTGAACACTGAAGCTTTCTTT. Translating it yields CASSPPGTVNTEAFF.

Many counts were recorded for this clonotype. The rearrangement joins TRBV20-1 to TRBJ2-5; 7 bases align to TRBD2. The CDR3 covers 14 residues. CDR1 and CDR2 from the germline V gene are DFQATT and SNEGSKA (reference sequence). V dropped 5 bases and J dropped 4; count of bases not matched to a gene: 10. The CDR3 coding sequence is TGCAGTGCTGGAGGAAGGGGAGGGCGAGAGACCCAGTACTTC. This encodes CSAGGRGGRETQYF.

At least ten counts were recorded for this clonotype. The rearrangement uses TRBV4-2 and TRBJ2-5; TRBD1 aligns across 8 bases. The trim removed 0 bases at V and 10 bases at J, leaving 13 bases unmatched. Germline V CDR1 and CDR2: LGHNA, YNFKEQ. CDR3 length equals 16 residues. This CDR3 is CASSQDPVGQGGGQYF. CDR3 DNA: TGTGCCAGCAGCCAAGACCCAGTTGGACAGGGAGGAGGCCAGTACTTC.

This clonotype was observed at least ten times. At one end the junction does not follow the germline gene, possibly because of a read error. This chain uses TRBV5-6 with TRBJ1-1; D is perhaps TRBD1 (5 bases). Looked up from germline, CDR1 is SGHDT and CDR2 is YYEEEE. The length of the CDR3 is 12 residues. The CDR3 DNA is TGTGCCAGCAGCTTACTTGCAGGGCCGGGGCGTTTT. This sequence encodes CASSLLAGPGRF.

CDR3 amino acids: CSVEPWGGNTEAFF. The DNA of the CDR3 is TGCAGCGTTGAACCCTGGGGGGGGAACACTGAAGCTTTCTTT. The V gene is TRBV29-1, the J gene TRBJ1-1, with TRBD1 as a possible D gene (5 bases). V was trimmed by 2 bases and J by 1 base, leaving 11 bases between them. The CDR3 totals 14 residues. The germline CDR1 and CDR2 sequences are SQVTM and ANQGSEA.

The sample holds many counts of this clonotype. This chain connects TRBV5-1 to TRBJ2-1, with TRBD1 identical over 7 bases. Trimming removed 6 bases from V and 0 bases from J; junction bases left unmatched: 6. The CDR3 length is 15 residues. Germline loops: CDR1 SGHRS, CDR2 YFSETQ. CDR3 DNA: TGCGCCAGCACGGAGACAGGGAGCTCCTACAATGAGCAGTTCTTC. Protein product: CASTETGSSYNEQFF.

This clonotype was counted ten times or more. The chain is built from TRBV28 and TRBJ2-2, with 8 bases aligning to TRBD1. The CDR3 consists of 18 residues. The ends lost 4 bases at V and 0 bases at J; junction bases unmatched: 10. The V gene's germline CDR1 is MDHEN and CDR2 SYDVKM. The CDR3 loop is CASSSGTIRGPNTGELFF. CDR3 DNA: TGTGCCAGCAGTTCAGGCACTATCAGGGGGCCGAACACCGGGGAGCTGTTTTTT.

In regard to this clonotype: A read error may explain this, as a much larger clone is one base away. The V gene is TRBV20-1, the J gene TRBJ2-5; maybe TRBD2 (5 bases). CDR1 and CDR2 from the germline V gene are DFQATT and SNEGSKA (reference sequence). CDR3 length: 12 amino acids. CDR3 coding DNA: TGCTGTGCTAAGGCGCCGGGGGAGACCCAGTACTTC. Residues: CCAKAPGETQYF.

This clonotype was seen repeatedly, ten times or more. The V gene is TRBV5-5, the J gene TRBJ1-5, with D hard to call. Germline V gene sequence: CDR1 SGHKS, CDR2 YYEKEE (reference sequence). Trimming shortened V by 0 bases and J by 9 bases, and 13 bases separated the two germline ends. The CDR3 sequence is 14 residues long. The DNA for the CDR3 is TGTGCCAGCAGCTTGGACCCCGATGTCCGGCCCCAGCATTTT. Translated: CASSLDPDVRPQHF.

Only a few counts were recorded for this clonotype. This sequence joins TRBV5-1 and TRBJ1-1, with D maybe TRBD1 (5 bases). V gave up 7 bases and J gave up 4 bases, with 14 bases separating them. Germline lookup yields CDR1 SGHRS and CDR2 YFSETQ. The CDR3 consists of 13 residues. CDR3 protein: CASGGVSTTEAFF. The CDR3 nucleotides read TGCGCCAGCGGGGGGGTGTCCACCACTGAAGCTTTCTTT.

The genes are TRBV7-2 and TRBJ1-5; unclear D gene. Germline-derived CDR1 and CDR2 are SGHTA and FQGNSA. The CDR3 contains 14 residues. V was cut by 5 bases and J by 1 base, with 9 bases left in between. Here the CDR3 DNA reads TGTGCCAGCAGCCCGGACGTGAGCAATCAGCCCCAGCATTTT. As protein: CASSPDVSNQPQHF.

This clonotype was seen many times. The chain combines TRBV2 with TRBJ2-2; 7 nucleotides line up with TRBD1. Germline V lookup: CDR1 SNHLY, CDR2 FYNNEI. V shed 3 bases and J 7 bases; nucleotides not matched to a gene: 8. This CDR3 comprises 15 residues. For the CDR3, the DNA is TGTGCCAGCAGTGACCCTACAGGGGCCGACGGGGAGCTGTTTTTT. Protein sequence: CASSDPTGADGELFF.

This rearrangement joins TRBV18 to TRBJ2-5; D remains unclear. V lost 2 bases, J lost 1 base, and 8 bases lay in between. The germline V gene has CDR1 KGHSH and CDR2 LQKENI. The CDR3 is 14 residues long. For the CDR3, the DNA is TGTGCCAGCTCACCAATTCAGCCCCAAGAGACCCAGTACTTC. It specifies CASSPIQPQETQYF.

This clonotype was picked up a small number of times. This chain joins TRBV2 and TRBJ2-2; D unclear. This CDR3 comprises 13 residues. Germline V gives CDR1 SNHLY, CDR2 FYNNEI. V shed 5 bases and J shed 4 bases, with 8 bases lying between them. CDR3 nucleotide sequence: TGTGCCAGCAGTTGGGGATTCACCGGGGAGCTGTTTTTT. It yields the protein CASSWGFTGELFF.

This clonotype was seen repeatedly, ten times or more. CDR3 in amino acids: CASSLEPHTGGYTF. The CDR3 nucleotides are TGCGCCAGCAGCCTCGAGCCCCACACGGGCGGCTACACCTTC. The chain uses TRBV5-1 and TRBJ1-2; no clear D. Germline-derived CDR1 and CDR2 are SGHRS and YFSETQ. The CDR3 runs 14 residues. Trimming left V 4 bases short and J 8 bases short, with 18 bases between.

This clonotype was counted many times. The V call is TRBV7-2, the J call TRBJ2-3; a possible D gene is TRBD2 (7 bases). V gave up 0 bases and J gave up 1 base, with 17 bases separating them. Germline values: CDR1 SGHTA, CDR2 FQGNSA. The CDR3 has 18 amino acids. The CDR3 protein is CASSLALVAGARTDTQYF. Here the CDR3 DNA reads TGTGCCAGCAGCTTAGCGCTGGTTGCGGGGGCCCGCACAGATACGCAGTATTTT.

This clonotype was picked up many times. The chain employs TRBV7-6 and TRBJ1-4; 9 bases fit TRBD1. Germline V CDR1 and CDR2: SGHVS, FNYEAQ. Unmatched junction bases numbered 14, after V lost 2 bases and J lost 10 bases. The CDR3 spans 17 residues. The CDR3 sequence: CASSLTLGGDRALKLFF. CDR3 coding DNA: TGTGCCAGCAGCTTAACGTTAGGAGGGGACAGGGCTTTAAAACTGTTTTTT.

This clonotype was detected many times. CDR3 in DNA: TGTGCCACCAGTGATGGGAGCACAGATACGCAGTATTTT. This encodes CATSDGSTDTQYF. The chain couples TRBV24-1 to TRBJ2-3; D is unclear. This CDR3 has 13 residues. With 3 bases removed from V and 0 bases from J, the gap between germline ends came to 3 bases. The germline V gene has CDR1 KGHDR and CDR2 SFDVKD.

The V gene is TRBV4-2, the J gene TRBJ2-2, with D maybe TRBD2 (6 bases). V lost 0 bases and J 11 bases, leaving 19 bases between the germline ends. Germline values: CDR1 LGHNA, CDR2 YNFKEQ. The CDR3 has 16 residues. The CDR3 is CASSQEASVGPLELFF. CDR3 DNA: TGTGCCAGCAGCCAAGAGGCTAGCGTGGGGCCCCTTGAGCTGTTTTTT.